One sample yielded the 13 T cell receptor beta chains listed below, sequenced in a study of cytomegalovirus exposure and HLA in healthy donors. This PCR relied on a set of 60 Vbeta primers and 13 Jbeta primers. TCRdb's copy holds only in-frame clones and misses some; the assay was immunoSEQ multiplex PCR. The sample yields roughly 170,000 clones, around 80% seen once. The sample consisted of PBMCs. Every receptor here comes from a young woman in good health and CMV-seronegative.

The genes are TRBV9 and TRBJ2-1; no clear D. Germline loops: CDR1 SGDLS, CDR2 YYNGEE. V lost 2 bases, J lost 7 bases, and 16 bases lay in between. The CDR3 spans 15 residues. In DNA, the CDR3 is TGTGCCAGCAGCGTGCGGCGCGACCTCCAGAATGAGCAGTTCTTC. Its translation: CASSVRRDLQNEQFF.

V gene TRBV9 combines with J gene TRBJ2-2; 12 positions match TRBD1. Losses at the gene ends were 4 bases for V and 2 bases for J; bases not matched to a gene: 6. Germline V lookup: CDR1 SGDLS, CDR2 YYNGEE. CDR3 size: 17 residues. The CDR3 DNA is TGTGCCAGCAGCCCCTGGGGACAGGGGGCAAACACCGGGGAGCTGTTTTTT. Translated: CASSPWGQGANTGELFF.

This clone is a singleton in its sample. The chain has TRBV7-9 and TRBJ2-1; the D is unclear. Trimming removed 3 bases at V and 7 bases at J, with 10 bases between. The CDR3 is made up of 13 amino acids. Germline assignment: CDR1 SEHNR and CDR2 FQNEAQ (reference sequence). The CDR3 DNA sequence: TGTGCCAGCAGCTTCACGACTTTTAATGAGCAGTTCTTC. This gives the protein CASSFTTFNEQFF.

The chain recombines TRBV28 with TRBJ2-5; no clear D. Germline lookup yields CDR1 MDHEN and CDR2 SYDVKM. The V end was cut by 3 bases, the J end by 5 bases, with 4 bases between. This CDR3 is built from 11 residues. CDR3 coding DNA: TGTGCCAGCAGTTTCCTTGAGACCCAGTACTTC. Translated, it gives CASSFLETQYF. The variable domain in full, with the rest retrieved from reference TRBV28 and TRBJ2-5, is DVKVTQSSRYLVKRTGEKVFLECVQDMDHENMFWYRQDPGLGLRLIYFSYDVKMKEKGDIPEGYSVSREKKERFSLILESASTNQTSMYLCASSFLETQYFGPGTRLLVL.

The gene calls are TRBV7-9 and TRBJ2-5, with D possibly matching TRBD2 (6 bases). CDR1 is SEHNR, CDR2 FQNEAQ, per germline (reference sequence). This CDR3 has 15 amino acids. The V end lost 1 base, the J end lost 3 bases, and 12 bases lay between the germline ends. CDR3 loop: CASSLDRGYKETQYF. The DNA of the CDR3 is TGTGCCAGCAGCTTAGACCGGGGGTACAAAGAGACCCAGTACTTC.

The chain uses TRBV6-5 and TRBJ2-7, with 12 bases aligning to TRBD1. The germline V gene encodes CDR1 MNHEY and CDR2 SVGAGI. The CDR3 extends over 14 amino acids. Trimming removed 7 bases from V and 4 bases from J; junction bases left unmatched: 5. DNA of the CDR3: TGTGCCAGCATCAGGGGACAGGGGGCTTACGAGCAGTACTTC. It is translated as CASIRGQGAYEQYF.

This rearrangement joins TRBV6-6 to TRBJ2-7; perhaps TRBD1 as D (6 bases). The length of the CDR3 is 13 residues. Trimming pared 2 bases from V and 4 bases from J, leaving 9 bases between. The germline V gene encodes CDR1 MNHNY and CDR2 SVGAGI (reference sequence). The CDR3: CASSYIQGYEQYF. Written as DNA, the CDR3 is TGTGCCAGCAGTTACATTCAGGGGTACGAGCAGTACTTC.

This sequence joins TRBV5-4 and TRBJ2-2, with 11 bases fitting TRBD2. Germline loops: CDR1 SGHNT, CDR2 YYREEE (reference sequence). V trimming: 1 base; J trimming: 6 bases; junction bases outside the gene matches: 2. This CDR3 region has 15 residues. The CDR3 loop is CASSLTSGGPGELFF. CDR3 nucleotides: TGTGCCAGCAGCTTGACTAGCGGGGGCCCCGGGGAGCTGTTTTTT.

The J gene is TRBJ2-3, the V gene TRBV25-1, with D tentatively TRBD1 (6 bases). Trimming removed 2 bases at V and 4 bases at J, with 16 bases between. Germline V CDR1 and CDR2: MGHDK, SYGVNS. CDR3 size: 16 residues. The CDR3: CASSEARGTVADTQYF. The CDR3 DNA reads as TGTGCCAGCAGTGAAGCGAGGGGGACCGTCGCAGATACGCAGTATTTT. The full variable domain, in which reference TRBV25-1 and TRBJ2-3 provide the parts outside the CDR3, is EADIYQTPRYLVIGTGKKITLECSQTMGHDKMYWYQQDPGMELHLIHYSYGVNSTEKGDLSSESTVSRIRTEHFPLTLESARPSHTSQYLCASSEARGTVADTQYFGPGTRLTVL.

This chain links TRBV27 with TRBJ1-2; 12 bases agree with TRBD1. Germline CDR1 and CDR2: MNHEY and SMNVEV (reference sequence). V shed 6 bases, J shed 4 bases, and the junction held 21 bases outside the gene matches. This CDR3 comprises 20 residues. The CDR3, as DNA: TGTGCCAGCAGCCAACACTTTCCCGGGACAGGGGGCGTATTTAGCTATGGCTACACCTTC. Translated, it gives CASSQHFPGTGGVFSYGYTF.

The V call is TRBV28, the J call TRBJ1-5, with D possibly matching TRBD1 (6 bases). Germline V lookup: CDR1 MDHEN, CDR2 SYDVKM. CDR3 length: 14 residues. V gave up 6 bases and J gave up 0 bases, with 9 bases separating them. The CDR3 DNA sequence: TGTGCCAGCAGAAAACAGGGTAGCAATCAGCCCCAGCATTTT. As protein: CASRKQGSNQPQHF.

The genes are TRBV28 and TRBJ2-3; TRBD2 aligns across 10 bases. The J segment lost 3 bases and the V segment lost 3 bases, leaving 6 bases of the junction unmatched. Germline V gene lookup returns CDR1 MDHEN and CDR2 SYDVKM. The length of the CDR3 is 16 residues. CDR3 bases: TGTGCCAGCAGTTTGGTAGCGGGGGGTATGACAGATACGCAGTATTTT. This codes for CASSLVAGGMTDTQYF.

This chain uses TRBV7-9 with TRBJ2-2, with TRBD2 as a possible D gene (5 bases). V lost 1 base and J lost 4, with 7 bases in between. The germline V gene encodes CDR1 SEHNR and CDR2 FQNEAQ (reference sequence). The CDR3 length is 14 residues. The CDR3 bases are TGTGCCAGCAGCTTAGGAGGGATCACCGGGGAGCTGTTTTTT. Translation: CASSLGGITGELFF.